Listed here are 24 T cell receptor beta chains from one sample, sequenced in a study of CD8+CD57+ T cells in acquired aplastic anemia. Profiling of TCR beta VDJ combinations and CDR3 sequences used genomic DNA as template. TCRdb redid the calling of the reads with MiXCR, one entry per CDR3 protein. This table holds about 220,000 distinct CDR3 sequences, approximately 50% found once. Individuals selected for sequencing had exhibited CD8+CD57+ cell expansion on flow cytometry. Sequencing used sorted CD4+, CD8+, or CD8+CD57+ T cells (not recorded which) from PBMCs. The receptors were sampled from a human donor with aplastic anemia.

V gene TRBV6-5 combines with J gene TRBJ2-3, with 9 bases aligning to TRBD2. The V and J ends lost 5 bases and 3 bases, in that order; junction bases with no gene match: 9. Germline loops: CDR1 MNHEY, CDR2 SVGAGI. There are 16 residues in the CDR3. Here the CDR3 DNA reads TGTGCCAGCAGTCCCTTTAGTAGCGGGGGAACAGATACGCAGTATTTT. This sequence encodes CASSPFSSGGTDTQYF.

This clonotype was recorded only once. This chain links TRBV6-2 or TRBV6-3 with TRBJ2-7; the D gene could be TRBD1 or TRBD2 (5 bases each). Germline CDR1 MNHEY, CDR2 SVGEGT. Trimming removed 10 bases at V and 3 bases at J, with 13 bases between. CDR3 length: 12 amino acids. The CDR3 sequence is CAIVGDGYEQYF. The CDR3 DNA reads TGTGCCATTGTGGGGGACGGCTACGAGCAGTACTTC.

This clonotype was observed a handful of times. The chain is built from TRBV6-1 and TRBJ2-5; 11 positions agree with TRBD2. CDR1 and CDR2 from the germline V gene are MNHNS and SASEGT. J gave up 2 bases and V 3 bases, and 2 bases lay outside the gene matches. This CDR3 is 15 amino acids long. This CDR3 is CASSDLAGGQETQYF. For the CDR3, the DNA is TGTGCCAGCAGTGATTTAGCGGGGGGGCAAGAGACCCAGTACTTC.

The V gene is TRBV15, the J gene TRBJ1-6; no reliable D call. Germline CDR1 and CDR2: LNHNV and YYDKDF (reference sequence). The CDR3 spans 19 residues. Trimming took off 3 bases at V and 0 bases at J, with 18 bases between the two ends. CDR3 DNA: TGTGCCACCAGCAGTCGCCAGGCCAGGCTCAGCTCCTATAATTCACCCCTCCACTTT. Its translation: CATSSRQARLSSYNSPLHF.

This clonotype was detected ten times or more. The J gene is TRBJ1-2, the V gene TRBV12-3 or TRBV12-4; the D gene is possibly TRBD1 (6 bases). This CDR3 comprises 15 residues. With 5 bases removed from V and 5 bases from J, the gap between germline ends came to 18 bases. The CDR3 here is CASSAGTTTGYGYTF. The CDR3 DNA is TGTGCCAGCAGTGCCGGGACAACTACTGGTTATGGCTACACCTTC.

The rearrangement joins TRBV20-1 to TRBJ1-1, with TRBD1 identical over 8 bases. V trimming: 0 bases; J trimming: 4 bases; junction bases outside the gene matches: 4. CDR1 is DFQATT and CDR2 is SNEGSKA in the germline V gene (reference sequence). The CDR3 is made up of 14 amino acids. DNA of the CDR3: TGCAGTGCTAGAGATCCAACAGGGGGCACTGAAGCTTTCTTT. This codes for CSARDPTGGTEAFF.

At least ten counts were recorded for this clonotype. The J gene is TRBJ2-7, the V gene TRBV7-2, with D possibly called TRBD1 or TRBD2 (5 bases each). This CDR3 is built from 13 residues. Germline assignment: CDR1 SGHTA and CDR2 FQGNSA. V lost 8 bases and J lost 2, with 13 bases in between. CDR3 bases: TGTGCCAGCTCCGGGACGGATACCTACGAGCAGTACTTC. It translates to CASSGTDTYEQYF.

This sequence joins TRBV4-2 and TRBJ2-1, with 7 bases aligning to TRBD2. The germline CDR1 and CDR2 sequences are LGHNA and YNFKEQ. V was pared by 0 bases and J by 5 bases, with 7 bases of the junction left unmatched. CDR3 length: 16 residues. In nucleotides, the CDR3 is TGTGCCAGCAGCCAAGATCCAGCGGGATATGACAATGAGCAGTTCTTC. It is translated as CASSQDPAGYDNEQFF.

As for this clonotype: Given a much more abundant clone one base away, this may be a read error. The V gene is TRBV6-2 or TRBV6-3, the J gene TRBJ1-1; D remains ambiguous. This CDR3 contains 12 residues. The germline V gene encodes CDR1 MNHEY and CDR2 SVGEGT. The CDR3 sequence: CAGSYSSTEAFF. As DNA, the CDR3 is TGTGCCGGCAGTTACTCGAGTACTGAAGCTTTCTTT.

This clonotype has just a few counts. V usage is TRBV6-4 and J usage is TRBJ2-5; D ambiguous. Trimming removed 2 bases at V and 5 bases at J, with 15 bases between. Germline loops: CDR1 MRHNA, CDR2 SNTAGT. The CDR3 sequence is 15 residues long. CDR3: CASSDITAWWETQYF. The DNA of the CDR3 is TGTGCCAGCAGTGACATAACAGCGTGGTGGGAGACCCAGTACTTC.

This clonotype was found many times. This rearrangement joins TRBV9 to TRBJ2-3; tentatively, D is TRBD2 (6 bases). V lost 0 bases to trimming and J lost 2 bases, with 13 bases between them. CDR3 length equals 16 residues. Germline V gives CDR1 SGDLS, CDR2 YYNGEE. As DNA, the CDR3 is TGTGCCAGCAGCGTAGGCCGGGACTGGTACACAGATACGCAGTATTTT. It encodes CASSVGRDWYTDTQYF.

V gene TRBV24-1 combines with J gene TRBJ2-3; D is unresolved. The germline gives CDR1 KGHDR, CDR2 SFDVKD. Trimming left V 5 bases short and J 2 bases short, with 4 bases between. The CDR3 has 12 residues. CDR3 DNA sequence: TGTGCCACCAGTGGAACCACAGATACGCAGTATTTT. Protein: CATSGTTDTQYF.

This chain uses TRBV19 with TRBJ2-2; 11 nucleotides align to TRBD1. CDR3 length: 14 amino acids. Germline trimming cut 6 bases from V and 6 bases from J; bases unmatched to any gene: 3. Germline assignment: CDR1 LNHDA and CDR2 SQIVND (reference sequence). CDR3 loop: CASRPGQGAGELFF. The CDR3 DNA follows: TGTGCCAGTAGGCCGGGACAGGGGGCCGGGGAGCTGTTTTTT.

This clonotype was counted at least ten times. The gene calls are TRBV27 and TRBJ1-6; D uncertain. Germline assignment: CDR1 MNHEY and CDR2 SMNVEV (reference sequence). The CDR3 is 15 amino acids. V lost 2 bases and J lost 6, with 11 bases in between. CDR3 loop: CASSLGPAANSPLHF. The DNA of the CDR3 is TGTGCCAGCAGTTTAGGCCCAGCAGCTAATTCACCCCTCCACTTT.

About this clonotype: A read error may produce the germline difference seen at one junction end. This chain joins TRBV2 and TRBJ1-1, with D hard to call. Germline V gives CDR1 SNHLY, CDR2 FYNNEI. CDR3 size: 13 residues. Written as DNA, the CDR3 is TGTGCCAGTAGTGTATGGGTGAACACTGAAGCTTTCTTT. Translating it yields CASSVWVNTEAFF.

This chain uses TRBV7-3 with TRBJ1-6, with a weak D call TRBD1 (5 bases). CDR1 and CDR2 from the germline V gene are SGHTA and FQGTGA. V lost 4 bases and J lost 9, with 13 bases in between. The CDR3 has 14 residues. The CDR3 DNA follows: TGTGCCAGCAGCTCTGGGGCTGGGGTTTCACCCCTCCACTTT. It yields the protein CASSSGAGVSPLHF.

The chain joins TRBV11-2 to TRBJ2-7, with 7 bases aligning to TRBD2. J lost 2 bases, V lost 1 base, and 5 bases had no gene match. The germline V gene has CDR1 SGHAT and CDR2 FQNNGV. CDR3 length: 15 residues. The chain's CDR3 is CASSLGSGATYEQYF. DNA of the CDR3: TGTGCCAGCAGCTTAGGGAGCGGGGCGACCTACGAGCAGTACTTC.

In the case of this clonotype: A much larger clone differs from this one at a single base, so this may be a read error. CDR3 loop: CASSEEDWGGNTIYF. For the CDR3, the DNA is TGTGCCAGCAGTGAAGAGGATTGGGGTGGAAACACCATATATTTT. J is TRBJ1-3 and V is TRBV6-1; D not certain. This CDR3 is built from 15 residues. Germline lookup yields CDR1 MNHNS and CDR2 SASEGT. Trimming took 1 base from V and 3 from J, leaving 10 bases between them.

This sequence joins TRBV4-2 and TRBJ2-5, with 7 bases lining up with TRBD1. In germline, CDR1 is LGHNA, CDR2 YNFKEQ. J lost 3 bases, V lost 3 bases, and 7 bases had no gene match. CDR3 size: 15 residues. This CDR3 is CASSQRTGSKETQYF. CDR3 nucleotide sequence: TGTGCCAGCAGCCAGCGGACAGGAAGCAAAGAGACCCAGTACTTC.

CDR3 amino acids: CASSYPATFPGQGTYEQYF. CDR3 nucleotide sequence: TGTGCCAGCAGTTACCCCGCCACCTTCCCGGGACAGGGCACCTACGAGCAGTACTTC. The chain joins TRBV6-2 or TRBV6-3 to TRBJ2-7, with 9 positions matching TRBD1. Per the germline V gene, CDR1 is MNHEY and CDR2 is SVGEGT. V lost 2 bases and J lost 2; bases outside the gene matches: 16. The CDR3 has 19 amino acids.

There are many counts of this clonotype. The CDR3 region has the DNA TGCAGTGCTAGAGATGGAGCAGTCCATTACTATAATTCACCCCTCCACTTT. This sequence encodes CSARDGAVHYYNSPLHF. This sequence joins TRBV20-1 and TRBJ1-6; D is unclear. V lost 0 bases, J lost 3 bases, and 15 bases lay in between. This CDR3 is built from 17 residues. Germline-derived CDR1 and CDR2 are DFQATT and SNEGSKA (reference sequence).

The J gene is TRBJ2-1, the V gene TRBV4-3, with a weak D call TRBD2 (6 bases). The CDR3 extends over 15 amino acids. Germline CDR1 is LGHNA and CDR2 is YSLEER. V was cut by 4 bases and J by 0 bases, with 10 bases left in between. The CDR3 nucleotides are TGCGCCAGCAGCCCTAGCGCGAGCTCCTACAATGAGCAGTTCTTC. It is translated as CASSPSASSYNEQFF.

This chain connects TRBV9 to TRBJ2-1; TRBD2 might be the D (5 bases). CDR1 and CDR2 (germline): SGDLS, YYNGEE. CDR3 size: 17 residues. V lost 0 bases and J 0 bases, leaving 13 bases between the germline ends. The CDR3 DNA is TGTGCCAGCAGCGTAGGTGTAGGGAGTGCCTCCTACAATGAGCAGTTCTTC. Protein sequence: CASSVGVGSASYNEQFF.

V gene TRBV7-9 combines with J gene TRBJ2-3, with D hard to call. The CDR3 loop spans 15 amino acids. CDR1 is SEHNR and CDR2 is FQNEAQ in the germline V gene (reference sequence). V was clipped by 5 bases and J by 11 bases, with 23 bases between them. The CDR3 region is CASSTHFSVHNEQYF. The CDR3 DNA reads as TGTGCCAGCAGCACCCATTTTTCTGTCCACAATGAGCAGTATTTT.